This paragraph covers one TCR beta chain sequence. Its antigen is still unknown. The sample comes from a study of beta chain features in type 1 diabetes. The isolated RNA, all of it, was reverse transcribed, so expressed TCRB transcripts were what got sequenced. Data came from immunoSEQ multiplex PCR; TCRdb stores just in-frame clones and leaves some out. The repertoire has hundreds of thousands of clones, around 9.7% of them found once; the top ten carry 1%. This CDR3 spans 15 amino acids. CDR1 MNHEY and CDR2 SMNVEV come from the germline V gene (reference sequence). V gave up 6 bases and J gave up 2 bases, with 16 bases separating them. Study-wide points: Type 1 diabetes patients had TCRB CDR3s that were shorter (moderately but significantly so) in all four CD4+ subsets. More deletions and fewer insertions at VDJ junctions were found in patients with type 1 diabetes.

Sequencing used central memory CD4+ T cells from blood. The gene calls are TRBV27 and TRBJ1-2, with D uncertain. The sequence was collected from a man between 25 and 39 years old with type 1 diabetes. The CDR3 region is CASSRGVGQNYGYTF. The CDR3 DNA reads as TGTGCCAGCAGCCGTGGGGTCGGCCAGAACTATGGCTACACCTTC.